Listed here are 6 T cell receptor beta chains from one sample, sequenced in a study of T cells in localized non-small cell lung cancer. The table came from immunoSEQ multiplex PCR; TCRdb's copy has only in-frame clones and leaves some out. Found here are some 1,700 clones, about 31% of them singletons; the top ten hold about 13%. This specimen consisted of normal lung tissue next to the tumor, obtained before any cancer treatment. The receptors shown here come from a male donor at least 60 years old with stage II squamous cell lung carcinoma.

CDR3 in amino acids: CASSVGGSTEAFF. DNA for the CDR3: TGTGCCAGCAGCGTAGGGGGGAGCACTGAAGCTTTCTTT. The chain carries TRBV9 and TRBJ1-1; D is perhaps TRBD1 (5 bases). Between the trimmed V and J ends, which lost 0 bases and 4 bases, there was a span of 7 bases. Germline lookup yields CDR1 SGDLS and CDR2 YYNGEE. CDR3 size: 13 residues.

In this sample, this clone is medium-sized. The J gene is TRBJ2-1, the V gene TRBV19; D unresolved. Germline V CDR1 and CDR2: LNHDA, SQIVND (reference sequence). CDR3 length: 15 residues. The V and J ends lost 5 bases and 8 bases respectively, with 19 bases between them. The DNA for the CDR3 is TGTGCCAGTAGTTCTTACTCCGGATGGGCCGATGAGCAGTTCTTC. Its translation is CASSSYSGWADEQFF.

The chain has TRBV14 and TRBJ2-1, with D perhaps TRBD2 (5 bases). Germline values: CDR1 SGHDN, CDR2 FVKESK. The CDR3 has 13 residues. Between the trimmed V and J ends, which lost 0 bases and 7 bases, there was a span of 7 bases. The CDR3, as DNA: TGTGCCAGCAGCCAAGAAGCGGTTAATGAGCAGTTCTTC. Its translation: CASSQEAVNEQFF. Based on the CDR3 plus reference TRBV14 and TRBJ2-1, the full variable domain is EAGVTQFPSHSVIEKGQTVTLRCDPISGHDNLYWYRRVMGKEIKFLLHFVKESKQDESGMPNNRFLAERTGGTYSTLKVQPAELEDSGVYFCASSQEAVNEQFFGPGTRLTVL.

The gene calls are TRBV19 and TRBJ2-1; the D call may be TRBD1 or TRBD2 (5 bases each). CDR1 and CDR2 from the germline V gene are LNHDA and SQIVND (reference sequence). V was shortened by 7 bases and J by 4 bases, with 14 bases between the two germline ends. The CDR3 spans 14 residues. Written as DNA, the CDR3 is TGTGCCAGTAAAGGGGAGCGGTTTTACAATGAGCAGTTCTTC. This encodes CASKGERFYNEQFF.

The table lists this clone with a few counts. V gene TRBV28 combines with J gene TRBJ1-5; no reliable D call. Germline CDR1 MDHEN, CDR2 SYDVKM. V was shortened by 5 bases and J by 8 bases, with 19 bases between the two germline ends. The CDR3 is made up of 15 amino acids. This CDR3 reads CASSPGKAGPEPQHF. The CDR3 nucleotides are TGTGCCAGCAGTCCCGGAAAGGCGGGTCCGGAGCCCCAGCATTTT.

The sample holds a few counts of this clone. This chain uses TRBV11-1 with TRBJ1-1; 10 bases fit TRBD1. This CDR3 spans 14 amino acids. CDR1 and CDR2 from the germline V gene are SGHAT and FQDESV (reference sequence). The V segment lost 6 bases and the J segment 3 bases; nucleotides outside the gene matches: 4. DNA for the CDR3: TGTGCCAGCAGGAGACAGGGGGCTGACACTGAAGCTTTCTTT. Translation gives CASRRQGADTEAFF.